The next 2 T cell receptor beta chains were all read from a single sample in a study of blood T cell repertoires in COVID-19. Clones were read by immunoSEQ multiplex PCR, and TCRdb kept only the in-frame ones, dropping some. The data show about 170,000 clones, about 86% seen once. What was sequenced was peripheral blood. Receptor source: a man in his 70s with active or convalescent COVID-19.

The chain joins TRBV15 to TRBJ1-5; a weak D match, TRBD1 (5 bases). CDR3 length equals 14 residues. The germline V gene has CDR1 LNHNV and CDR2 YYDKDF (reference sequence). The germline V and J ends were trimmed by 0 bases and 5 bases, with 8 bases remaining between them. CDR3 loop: CATSRDWGDQPQHF. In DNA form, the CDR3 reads TGTGCCACCAGCAGAGATTGGGGGGATCAGCCCCAGCATTTT.

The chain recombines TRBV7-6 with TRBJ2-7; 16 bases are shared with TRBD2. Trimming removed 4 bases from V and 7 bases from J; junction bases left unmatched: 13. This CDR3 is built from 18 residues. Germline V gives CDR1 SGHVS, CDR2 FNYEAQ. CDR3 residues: CASSSGTSGRAGVEEQYF. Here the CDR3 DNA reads TGTGCCAGCAGCTCTGGGACTAGCGGGAGGGCCGGGGTAGAGGAGCAGTACTTC.